These T cell receptor beta chains were read from a single sample in a study of regulatory T cells in long-lasting Graves disease. TCRdb re-derived calls from the multiplex PCR reads in MiXCR, one entry per CDR3 protein. This table holds under 450,000 distinct CDR3 sequences, about 20% found once. The specimen was peripheral blood mononuclear cells (PBMCs), collected when the disease was refractory, from a patient treated with antithyroid drugs. These receptors were obtained from a female donor with Graves disease. Each CDR3 is given with its conserved first and last residue. The D gene is left open where the match is weak. Rows give clone size only sometimes, using once, few, many, or a class for an expanded clone.

clone size	J gene	V gene	D gene	CDR3 length	CDR3 protein	CDR3 DNA
many	TRBJ2-5	TRBV2	NA	13	CASKPPGGETQYF	TGTGCCAGCAAGCCGCCCGGGGGAGAGACCCAGTACTTC
many	TRBJ1-1	TRBV28	NA	14	CASRGEGLITEAFF	TGTGCCAGCAGGGGAGAGGGGCTAATTACTGAAGCTTTCTTT
NA	TRBJ2-1	TRBV5-1	TRBD2	13	CASKAGVSNEQFF	TGCGCCAGCAAGGCGGGAGTGTCAAATGAGCAGTTCTTC
many	TRBJ1-2	TRBV20-1	TRBD1	15	CSAKRRDRLFEGYTF	TGCAGTGCCAAAAGAAGGGACAGGTTGTTTGAGGGCTACACCTTC
few	TRBJ2-1	TRBV20-1	NA	15	CSARTLMDSYNEQFF	TGCAGTGCTAGAACTCTAATGGACTCCTACAATGAGCAGTTCTTC
NA	TRBJ2-2	TRBV10-3	NA	12	CAIRVAEGELFF	TGTGCCATCAGAGTAGCTGAGGGGGAGCTGTTTTTT
NA	TRBJ2-2	TRBV29-1	NA	15	CSVVVRQVSTGELFF	TGCAGCGTTGTGGTTCGGCAGGTTAGCACCGGGGAGCTGTTTTTT
many	TRBJ2-5	TRBV28	NA	13	CASSTRAQETQYF	TGTGCCAGCTCCACACGGGCCCAAGAGACCCAGTACTTC
NA	TRBJ1-1	TRBV7-9	NA	13	CASSLGGHAEAFF	TGTGCCAGCAGCTTAGGGGGGCATGCTGAAGCTTTCTTT
few	TRBJ1-1	TRBV7-9	NA	13	CASSLGVPTEAFF	TGTGCCAGCAGCTTAGGGGTACCCACTGAAGCTTTCTTT
NA	TRBJ1-5	TRBV7-2	NA	15	CASSPEPLNNQPQHF	TGTGCCAGCAGCCCGGAACCCTTAAACAATCAGCCCCAGCATTTT
few	TRBJ2-7	TRBV5-4	TRBD1	15	CASSMVRGQSYEQYF	TGTGCCAGCAGCATGGTTAGGGGACAGTCCTACGAGCAGTACTTC
few	TRBJ2-7	TRBV10-3	TRBD2	12	CATSGTSGEQYF	TGTGCCACTAGCGGGACTAGCGGCGAGCAGTACTTC
few	TRBJ1-1	TRBV9	NA	17	CASSVAEGGRGNTEAFF	TGTGCCAGCAGCGTAGCTGAGGGGGGGCGGGGGAACACTGAAGCTTTCTTT
few	TRBJ2-5	TRBV5-6	NA	14	CASSLGINGETQYF	TGTGCCAGCAGCCTAGGTATTAACGGGGAGACCCAGTACTTC